This T cell receptor beta chain was sequenced for a study of cytomegalovirus exposure and HLA in healthy donors. 60 Vbeta and 13 Jbeta primers were used in PCR. Measured with immunoSEQ multiplex PCR; TCRdb has only the in-frame clones, and not every one. The sample has about 170,000 clones; less than 80% are singletons. Study-wide results and limits: A later analysis linked a missense DCLRE1C variant to TCR beta V- and J-gene trimming. In a later analysis, several top co-occurrence clusters appeared linked to parvovirus B19, influenza, CMV and Epstein-Barr virus. Earlier results showed most TCR beta V segments being productive about 87% or about 30% of the time. Cytomegalovirus-associated TCR beta chains were listed, numbering some 180.

This clone was recorded only once. Its antigen is currently unknown. This TCR was sampled from a man between 35 and 55 years old in good health and CMV-seronegative. Sequenced: PBMCs.

The CDR3 protein is CASSLEYASLAYEQYF. The CDR3 coding sequence is TGTGCCAGCAGCTTAGAGTATGCATCCCTAGCCTACGAGCAGTACTTC. The chain combines TRBV7-8 with TRBJ2-7; D is uncertain. The V and J ends lost 1 base and 2 bases respectively, with 15 bases between them. Germline-derived CDR1 and CDR2 are SGHVS and FQNEAQ. CDR3 length: 16 residues.